Below, 18 T cell receptor beta chains from the same sample are listed, as sequenced in a study of CD8+CD57+ T cells in acquired aplastic anemia. Sequenced patients had shown CD8+CD57+ cell expansion by flow cytometry. Genomic DNA provided the template from which TCR beta VDJ and CDR3 profiles were obtained. TCRdb independently ran MiXCR on the reads; one entry per CDR3 protein. The sample records around 190,000 distinct CDR3 sequences, around 50% being singletons. Sequenced material: sorted CD4+, CD8+, or CD8+CD57+ T cells (not recorded which) from PBMCs. These receptors originate from a human donor with aplastic anemia.

V is TRBV7-9 and J is TRBJ2-4; D gene uncertain. V shed 3 bases and J shed 9 bases, with 12 bases lying between them. The CDR3 is 13 residues long. In germline, CDR1 is SEHNR, CDR2 FQNEAQ (reference sequence). The CDR3 nucleotides are TGTGCCAGCAGCTTGGGGTGGGGTGGCATTCAGTACTTC. Protein sequence: CASSLGWGGIQYF.

The chain combines TRBV10-3 with TRBJ2-7, with 10 nucleotides matching TRBD1. The CDR3 contains 15 residues. Germline trimming cut 6 bases from V and 5 bases from J; bases unmatched to any gene: 10. Germline CDR1 reads ENHRY; CDR2 reads SYGVKD. In nucleotides, the CDR3 is TGTGCCATCAGCACCGGGACAGGGGATTTCGACGAGCAGTACTTC. It specifies CAISTGTGDFDEQYF.

The count of this clonotype is one. The chain recombines TRBV10-3 with TRBJ2-2; the match to TRBD2 covers 10 bases. The CDR3 runs to 16 residues. Germline lookup yields CDR1 ENHRY and CDR2 SYGVKD. Germline trimming cut 4 bases from V and 3 bases from J; bases unmatched to any gene: 5. Here the CDR3 DNA reads TGTGCCATCAGTGCCGAGCGGGGGGGACACACCGGGGAGCTGTTTTTT. Its protein is CAISAERGGHTGELFF.

With regard to this clonotype: A much larger clone sits a single nucleotide away, making a read error possible. The chain employs TRBV19 and TRBJ2-3; TRBD2 matches at 8 bases. This CDR3 contains 17 residues. Germline loops: CDR1 LNHDA, CDR2 SQIVND (reference sequence). J lost 0 bases, V lost 3 bases, and 8 bases had no gene match. The CDR3 is CASSIDWTGGSTDTQYF. CDR3 DNA sequence: TGTGCCAGTAGTATTGATTGGACGGGGGGGAGCACAGATACGCAGTATTTT.

The chain employs TRBV10-3 and TRBJ1-6; D might be TRBD1 (5 bases). Germline CDR1 reads ENHRY; CDR2 reads SYGVKD. The CDR3 is 13 residues long. Trimming took 6 bases from V and 7 from J, leaving 10 bases between them. Here the CDR3 reads CAIRDILNSPLHF. The CDR3 coding sequence is TGTGCCATCAGGGACATATTGAATTCACCCCTCCACTTT.

This clonotype has ten or more counts. The V and J genes are TRBV11-2 and TRBJ2-5; either TRBD1 or TRBD2 may supply D (6 bases each). The CDR3 runs to 11 residues. V was trimmed by 5 bases and J by 9 bases, leaving 10 bases between them. Germline CDR1 is SGHAT and CDR2 is FQNNGV. The CDR3 protein is CASSQRGAQYF. The CDR3 nucleotides are TGTGCCAGCAGCCAGAGGGGGGCCCAGTACTTC.

This clonotype has at least ten counts. J is TRBJ1-1 and V is TRBV10-3, with 7 positions matching TRBD1. V was clipped by 6 bases and J by 5 bases; unmatched bases: 6. This CDR3 has 13 amino acids. Germline CDR1 is ENHRY and CDR2 is SYGVKD. In DNA form, the CDR3 reads TGTGCCATCAGCCCGAAGACAGGGACTGAAGCTTTCTTT. Protein product: CAISPKTGTEAFF.

The V and J genes are TRBV20-1 and TRBJ2-7; 11 nucleotides match TRBD2. The CDR3 length is 14 residues. V gave up 6 bases and J gave up 2 bases; unmatched junction bases: 6. Looked up from germline, CDR1 is DFQATT and CDR2 is SNEGSKA (reference sequence). CDR3 loop: CSAVTSGATYEQYF. CDR3 nucleotide sequence: TGCAGTGCGGTGACTAGCGGGGCTACCTACGAGCAGTACTTC.

This clonotype turned up a few times. The V call is TRBV7-9, the J call TRBJ1-6; 8 nucleotides line up with TRBD1. Unmatched junction bases numbered 13, after V lost 6 bases and J lost 15 bases. The V gene's germline CDR1 is SEHNR and CDR2 FQNEAQ (reference sequence). CDR3 size: 14 residues. CDR3: CASSPTMTGVDLHF. In DNA form, the CDR3 reads TGTGCCAGCAGTCCAACAATGACAGGGGTAGACCTCCACTTT.

There are many counts of this clonotype. The chain has TRBV5-1 and TRBJ2-7; 7 bases are shared with TRBD1. CDR1 is SGHRS, CDR2 YFSETQ, per germline. The CDR3 is 15 amino acids. The ends lost 4 bases at V and 2 bases at J; junction bases unmatched: 9. The chain's CDR3 is CASSLPGTDTYEQYF. For the CDR3, the DNA is TGCGCCAGCAGCCTCCCCGGGACAGATACCTACGAGCAGTACTTC. Variable domain in full (rest from reference TRBV5-1 and TRBJ2-7): KAGVTQTPRYLIKTRGQQVTLSCSPISGHRSVSWYQQTPGQGLQFLFEYFSETQRNKGNFPGRFSGRQFSNSRSEMNVSTLELGDSALYLCASSLPGTDTYEQYFGPGTRLTVT.

V usage is TRBV2 and J usage is TRBJ2-2; D gene uncertain. Between the trimmed V and J ends, which lost 7 bases and 8 bases, there was a span of 11 bases. The CDR3 is 12 residues long. Germline CDR1 SNHLY, CDR2 FYNNEI. Here the CDR3 reads CASKLDVGELFF. CDR3 coding DNA: TGTGCCAGCAAATTGGATGTAGGGGAGCTGTTTTTT.

This clonotype was counted between two and nine times. Sequence at one end of the junction differs from germline and may be a read error. The chain links TRBV7-7 to TRBJ2-2; D unresolved. The CDR3 is made up of 13 amino acids. Germline lookup yields CDR1 SSHAT and CDR2 FNYEAQ (reference sequence). The CDR3 protein is CASSPALTGELFF. CDR3 bases: TGTGCTAGCAGTCCCGCGCTCACCGGGGAGCTGTTTTTT.

Concerning this clonotype itself: Given a much more abundant clone one base away, this may be a read error. CDR3 protein: CASSLMSGNTIYF. The CDR3 coding sequence is TGTGCCAGTAGCCTTATGTCTGGAAACACCATATATTTT. V gene TRBV19 combines with J gene TRBJ1-3; D unresolved. The CDR3 is 13 amino acids. Trimming stripped 6 bases from V and 1 base from J, with 7 bases between. Germline-derived CDR1 and CDR2 are LNHDA and SQIVND (reference sequence).

V is TRBV10-3 and J is TRBJ2-1; either TRBD1 or TRBD2 may supply D (5 bases each). Germline loops: CDR1 ENHRY, CDR2 SYGVKD. V was trimmed by 11 bases and J by 11 bases, leaving 22 bases between them. CDR3 size: 13 residues. The CDR3 reads CASAGTSGDKQFF. CDR3 nucleotide sequence: TGTGCCTCCGCCGGGACCAGCGGCGATAAGCAGTTCTTC.

The chain recombines TRBV28 with TRBJ1-2; 9 bases map to TRBD1. This CDR3 region has 15 residues. V lost 4 bases, J lost 0 bases, and 3 bases stayed unmatched. Germline V gives CDR1 MDHEN, CDR2 SYDVKM. Written as DNA, the CDR3 is TGTGCCAGCAGTTCCGGGACAGGGACTAACTATGGCTACACCTTC. Its protein is CASSSGTGTNYGYTF.

V is TRBV20-1 and J is TRBJ2-1, with 14 bases lining up with TRBD2. The CDR3 spans 16 residues. V lost 5 bases to trimming and J lost 2 bases; unmatched junction nucleotides: 5. The germline V gene has CDR1 DFQATT and CDR2 SNEGSKA (reference sequence). CDR3 in amino acids: CSAQTSGRAAYNEQFF. CDR3 DNA: TGCAGTGCTCAGACTAGCGGGAGGGCCGCCTACAATGAGCAGTTCTTC.

This clonotype was seen repeatedly, ten times or more. The chain joins TRBV2 to TRBJ2-3, with D unresolved. Germline V gene data show CDR1 as SNHLY and CDR2 as FYNNEI. Trimming shortened V by 6 bases and J by 6 bases, and 7 bases separated the two germline ends. CDR3 length: 11 amino acids. The CDR3 protein is CASRGVDTQYF. In DNA form, the CDR3 reads TGTGCCAGCAGGGGCGTGGATACGCAGTATTTT.

This clonotype has more than one count but fewer than ten. The rearrangement uses TRBV20-1 and TRBJ2-7; D unresolved. The V and J ends lost 2 bases and 10 bases respectively, with 15 bases between them. The germline gives CDR1 DFQATT, CDR2 SNEGSKA (reference sequence). The CDR3 runs to 12 residues. The chain's CDR3 is CSARRQPPTQYF. Here the CDR3 DNA reads TGCAGTGCTAGAAGGCAACCTCCTACTCAGTACTTC.